One sample yielded the 2 T cell receptor beta chains listed below, sequenced in a study of shared clonotypes between healthy human individuals. Some clones are missing from TCRdb's copy, which holds only in-frame ones; the method was immunoSEQ multiplex PCR. The table includes some 470,000 clones, less than 80% detected once. The sequencing sample was made of PBMCs. The origin of the receptors is a woman aged 40-49 years in good health. Some clones in this sample may be carry-over from other donors' samples.

V gene TRBV20-1 combines with J gene TRBJ2-7; the D gene is possibly TRBD2 (6 bases). Trimming stripped 0 bases from V and 12 bases from J, with 12 bases between. Germline CDR1 reads DFQATT; CDR2 reads SNEGSKA (reference sequence). There are 11 residues in the CDR3. The CDR3 sequence: CSAREEGRTYF. In DNA form, the CDR3 reads TGCAGTGCTAGAGAGGAGGGAAGGACGTACTTC.

This clone has just one count. V is TRBV6-8 and J is TRBJ1-2, with 8 bases fitting TRBD1. The trim removed 6 bases at V and 5 bases at J, leaving 11 bases unmatched. The CDR3 covers 15 residues. Looked up from germline, CDR1 is MNHGY and CDR2 is SAAAGT. For the CDR3, the DNA is TGTGCCAGCAGGGGAAGGACAGGGTTTAGGTATGGCTACACCTTC. It is translated as CASRGRTGFRYGYTF.